This paragraph reports one TCR beta chain. Its antigen is as yet unknown. The sample is drawn from a study of siplizumab effects on memory and regulatory T cells. Germline-derived CDR1 and CDR2 are SGHRS and YFSETQ. This CDR3 has 18 amino acids. V trimming: 2 bases; J trimming: 2 bases; junction bases outside the gene matches: 7. Study conclusions and caveats: Siplizumab brought about a significant reduction in alloreactive sequences traceable to unstimulated CD4+ memory cells. Assignment of a naive or memory phenotype failed for roughly 80-96% of the proliferating CD4+ or CD8+ clones. Apparently more diverse than memory cells, naive T cells also seemed major alloresponse contributors.

Per sample, roughly 10^5 TCR templates underwent assay. Assay: immunoSEQ multiplex PCR; the TCRdb copy retains only in-frame clones and omits some. The table includes 90,000 to 140,000 clones, about 93% detected once. The sequence derives from a human donor in good health. The source material was CD4+ T cells sorted from blood. The gene calls are TRBV5-1 and TRBJ2-1, with 13 bases lining up with TRBD2. The CDR3 DNA reads as TGCGCCAGCAGCTTTGGACTAGCGGGAGCCGGGACCTACAATGAGCAGTTCTTC. Translation gives CASSFGLAGAGTYNEQFF.